These T cell receptor beta chains were read from a single sample in a study of blood T cells in healthy people across ages. TCRdb passed the 5' RACE reads through MiXCR, listing each CDR3 protein once. Altogether more than 900,000 distinct CDR3 sequences are present, almost 25% being singletons, with the ten largest covering 0.65% to 0.95%. These data also featured in a second study, about T cells of mothers and their children.

The sequenced sample consisted of blood. The receptor set was obtained from a girl aged 2-10 years in good health. CDR3s include the opening cysteine and the closing phenylalanine or tryptophan. A D gene is named only where the DNA matches it firmly. For some rows the clone size is stated as once, few or many, or as a class when expanded; others skip it.

TRBJ1-1	NA	TRBV20-1	NA	TGCAGTGCTCCCCGACAGAGAGAAGCTTTCTTT	CSAPRQREAFF
TRBJ2-3	few	TRBV12-3/TRBV12-4	NA	TGTGCCAGCAGGGACAACGACTTCACAGATACGCAGTATTTT	CASRDNDFTDTQYF
TRBJ2-5	NA	TRBV5-6	TRBD1	TGTGCCAGCAGCTTGGCCGGGGACAGGGGAACAGGAGAGACCCAGTACTTC	CASSLAGDRGTGETQYF
TRBJ2-7	few	TRBV9	TRBD2	TGTGCCAGCAGCGTTAGCGGGGGGGCTGACGAGCAGTACTTC	CASSVSGGADEQYF
TRBJ1-4	NA	TRBV11-2	NA	TGTGCCAGCTCCGCGGGCGGCGATGAAAAACTGTTTTTT	CASSAGGDEKLFF
TRBJ2-3	NA	TRBV9	NA	TGTGCCAGCAGCGTATCCGGGGCCAACGCAGATACGCAGTATTTT	CASSVSGANADTQYF
TRBJ2-7	NA	TRBV5-1	NA	TGCGCCAGCAGCTTGGAAGGACGAGCCCGGGAGCAGTACTTC	CASSLEGRAREQYF
TRBJ2-2	few	TRBV3-1	TRBD1	TGTGCCAGCAGCCAGAAGGCGAGGACAGGGGTGACCGGGGAGCTGTTTTTT	CASSQKARTGVTGELFF
TRBJ2-7	NA	TRBV5-6	NA	TGTGCCAGCAGCTTGGAGACGGGGGTACACGAGCAGTACTTC	CASSLETGVHEQYF
TRBJ2-3	NA	TRBV7-8	NA	TGTGCCAGCAGCAGAGGGCGCTACCACACAGATACGCAGTATTTT	CASSRGRYHTDTQYF
TRBJ1-5	few	TRBV4-1	NA	TGCGCCAGCAGCCAAGAGGGAGATGGACAGCCCCAGCATTTT	CASSQEGDGQPQHF
TRBJ2-3	NA	TRBV28	TRBD2	TGTGCCAGCCTGACTAGCAGGAGTACAGATACGCAGTATTTT	CASLTSRSTDTQYF
TRBJ2-5	NA	TRBV24-1	TRBD2	TGTGCCACCAGTGGACTAGCGGAAGAGACCCAGTACTTC	CATSGLAEETQYF
TRBJ2-3	NA	TRBV5-1	NA	TGCGCCAGCAGCCCCCTGTTAACTAGCACAGATACGCAGTATTTT	CASSPLLTSTDTQYF
TRBJ2-5	NA	TRBV11-1	NA	TGTGCCAGCAGCTCCGCGGAAGGGCCTAACATCCAAGAGACCCAGTACTTC	CASSSAEGPNIQETQYF
TRBJ2-7	NA	TRBV2	NA	TGTGCGGTATCGGAGGGCACTGTCTCCTACGAGCAGTACTTC	CAVSEGTVSYEQYF
TRBJ2-7	NA	TRBV3-1	TRBD2	TGTGCCAGCAGCCACGGACTAGCGGGAGTTGATAAGTACGAGCAGTACTTC	CASSHGLAGVDKYEQYF
TRBJ2-5	NA	TRBV7-9	TRBD1	TGTGCCAGCAGCATCCACCCGGGACAGGGAGGTAGGGCCCAGTACTTC	CASSIHPGQGGRAQYF
TRBJ2-7	NA	TRBV15	TRBD1	TGTGCCACCAGCAGAGGAAGGGGGACAGCCACCTACGAGCAGTACTTC	CATSRGRGTATYEQYF
TRBJ2-7	NA	TRBV29-1	NA	TGCAGCGTTGAAAGTAAGAAAGAGCAGTACTTC	CSVESKKEQYF
TRBJ2-5	many	TRBV5-5	NA	TGTGCCAGCAGCTTGGAGGGGGGCGGGGTGCAAGAGACCCAGTACTTC	CASSLEGGGVQETQYF
TRBJ1-6	few	TRBV5-1	NA	TGCGCCAGCAGCTTCGGGGGTAGTGATAATTCACCCCTCCACTTT	CASSFGGSDNSPLHF